These 17 T cell receptor beta chains originate from one sample sequenced in a study of T cell repertoires in cytomegalovirus infection. TCRdb processed the reads anew with MiXCR; each CDR3 protein has one entry. The sample shows 45,000 to 60,000 distinct CDR3 sequences, more than 15% of them seen only once. No cognate antigen is known for these TCRs. The source material was CD8+ T cells from cultured PBMCs, sampled from culture after CMV antigen stimulation. The receptors come from a human donor in good health (CMV status not recorded). Some clones in this sample may be carry-over from other donors' samples.

The sample holds many counts of this clonotype. V usage is TRBV4-1 and J usage is TRBJ2-7; tentative D call: TRBD2 (6 bases). This CDR3 has 14 amino acids. Trimming took off 1 base at V and 2 bases at J, with 9 bases between the two ends. CDR1 is MGHRA and CDR2 is YSYEKL in the germline V gene. The CDR3 DNA is TGCGCCAGCAGCCAAGGACTAGGGACCTACGAGCAGTACTTC. Translated: CASSQGLGTYEQYF.

J is TRBJ1-1 and V is TRBV15, with no clear D. The CDR3 sequence is 12 residues long. The V end was cut by 5 bases, the J end by 1 base, with 5 bases between. CDR1 LNHNV and CDR2 YYDKDF come from the germline V gene (reference sequence). CDR3 in amino acids: CATSRTNTEAFF. CDR3 in DNA: TGTGCCACCAGCCGGACGAACACTGAAGCTTTCTTT.

The chain uses TRBV20-1 and TRBJ1-5, with a weak D call TRBD1 (5 bases). The length of the CDR3 is 16 residues. CDR1 is DFQATT and CDR2 is SNEGSKA in the germline V gene (reference sequence). Deletions cut 0 bases from V and 0 bases from J, with 12 bases between. In DNA, the CDR3 is TGCAGTGCTAGAGATCGTAGGGACTTTAGCAATCAGCCCCAGCATTTT. This codes for CSARDRRDFSNQPQHF.

This chain connects TRBV5-6 to TRBJ1-2, with a tentative D call TRBD1 (5 bases). This CDR3 has 12 residues. Trimming stripped 2 bases from V and 8 bases from J, with 10 bases between. Germline values: CDR1 SGHDT, CDR2 YYEEEE. CDR3 residues: CASSLSGVGYTF. DNA for the CDR3: TGTGCCAGCAGCTTATCGGGGGTCGGCTACACCTTC.

This clonotype occurred many times. CDR3 residues: CASSRLENEQFF. In DNA form, the CDR3 reads TGTGCCAGCAGCCGACTCGAGAATGAGCAGTTCTTC. This rearrangement joins TRBV2 to TRBJ2-1; D not certain. Germline values: CDR1 SNHLY, CDR2 FYNNEI. This CDR3 is 12 amino acids long. V was clipped by 6 bases and J by 7 bases, with 10 bases between them. The entire variable domain, with the rest obtained from reference TRBV2 and TRBJ2-1, is as follows: EPEVTQTPSHQVTQMGQEVILRCVPISNHLYFYWYRQILGQKVEFLVSFYNNEISEKSEIFDDQFSVERPDGSNFTLKIRSTKLEDSAMYFCASSRLENEQFFGPGTRLTVL.

The chain couples TRBV27 to TRBJ1-5; D unclear. This CDR3 spans 14 amino acids. The germline V gene encodes CDR1 MNHEY and CDR2 SMNVEV (reference sequence). Trimming removed 4 bases from V and 0 bases from J, with 7 bases in between. Written as DNA, the CDR3 is TGTGCCAGCAGTTCGGGTTATAGCAATCAGCCCCAGCATTTT. Its protein is CASSSGYSNQPQHF.

This clonotype has a handful of counts. The chain is built from TRBV19 and TRBJ2-1, with 7 bases that match TRBD2. J was trimmed by 12 bases and V by 5 bases; bases with no gene match: 16. The germline V gene has CDR1 LNHDA and CDR2 SQIVND (reference sequence). CDR3 length: 15 amino acids. The DNA for the CDR3 is TGTGCCAGTAGTGCTGGACTAGTACCTGGTTTTGGGCAGTTCTTC. Amino acid sequence: CASSAGLVPGFGQFF.

V and J are TRBV7-6 and TRBJ2-7, with D maybe TRBD2 (5 bases). CDR3 size: 14 residues. Trimming removed 5 bases from V and 3 bases from J, with 14 bases in between. Germline CDR1 and CDR2: SGHVS and FNYEAQ. CDR3 nucleotide sequence: TGTGCCAGCAGCCCCCGCGAAGCGGACTACGAGCAGTACTTC. Protein: CASSPREADYEQYF.

The chain has TRBV4-1 and TRBJ2-3, with D perhaps assigned TRBD1 or TRBD2 (6 bases each). Germline CDR1 reads MGHRA; CDR2 reads YSYEKL. Trimming removed 0 bases from V and 7 bases from J, with 14 bases in between. The CDR3 loop spans 15 amino acids. The CDR3 DNA is TGCGCCAGCAGCCAAGATTCTGGAGGGGACAATACGCAGTATTTT. Its translation is CASSQDSGGDNTQYF.

This rearrangement joins TRBV7-3 to TRBJ2-1, with 8 bases lining up with TRBD2. The V and J ends lost 4 bases and 2 bases, in that order; junction bases with no gene match: 4. CDR3 size: 15 residues. The V gene's germline CDR1 is SGHTA and CDR2 FQGTGA. CDR3 residues: CASSSRGGTYNEQFF. The CDR3 coding sequence is TGTGCCAGCAGCTCCCGGGGGGGAACCTACAATGAGCAGTTCTTC.

This clonotype was found once. The gene calls are TRBV7-6 and TRBJ2-7; D is possibly TRBD1 (6 bases). Trimming took off 2 bases at V and 0 bases at J, with 17 bases between the two ends. Germline CDR1 reads SGHVS; CDR2 reads FNYEAQ. The CDR3 consists of 17 residues. Here the CDR3 reads CASSLRQAGASSYEQYF. Here the CDR3 DNA reads TGTGCCAGCAGCTTACGCCAAGCAGGGGCGAGCTCCTACGAGCAGTACTTC.

The chain recombines TRBV19 with TRBJ1-5; the D is unclear. This CDR3 spans 14 amino acids. Germline assignment: CDR1 LNHDA and CDR2 SQIVND (reference sequence). Trimming removed 2 bases at V and 7 bases at J, with 12 bases between. The CDR3: CASSISVSRQPQHF. CDR3 DNA: TGTGCCAGTAGTATATCAGTGTCCCGCCAGCCCCAGCATTTT.

This clonotype was seen a handful of times. The CDR3 nucleotides read TGTGCCAGCAGTTACAACCCGAAGTTTTCGCCTTTCATGAACACTGAAGCTTTCTTT. This codes for CASSYNPKFSPFMNTEAFF. The chain uses TRBV6-6 and TRBJ1-1; no definite D call. Germline V gene sequence: CDR1 MNHNY, CDR2 SVGAGI (reference sequence). V shed 2 bases and J shed 0 bases, with 22 bases lying between them. CDR3 length: 19 amino acids.

CDR3 in amino acids: CASSQETSGKEEQYF. The CDR3 nucleotides are TGCGCCAGCAGCCAAGAGACTAGCGGGAAGGAGGAGCAGTACTTC. The rearrangement uses TRBV4-3 and TRBJ2-7; 11 nucleotides line up with TRBD2. The ends lost 0 bases at V and 7 bases at J; junction bases unmatched: 5. Per germline, CDR1 LGHNA and CDR2 YSLEER. The CDR3 length is 15 residues.

J is TRBJ1-2 and V is TRBV2, with 9 positions matching TRBD1. The CDR3 consists of 13 residues. Germline trimming cut 1 base from V and 6 bases from J; bases unmatched to any gene: 0. CDR1 SNHLY and CDR2 FYNNEI come from the germline V gene. CDR3 sequence reads: CASSEGTGDGYTF. CDR3 bases: TGTGCCAGCAGTGAAGGGACAGGGGATGGCTACACCTTC.

This clonotype was seen at least ten times. This chain links TRBV7-9 with TRBJ2-5; D is undetermined. V was trimmed by 6 bases and J by 3 bases, leaving 11 bases between them. In germline, CDR1 is SEHNR, CDR2 FQNEAQ (reference sequence). CDR3 length: 13 amino acids. CDR3 protein: CASSYGSEETQYF. CDR3 DNA: TGTGCCAGCAGTTACGGCAGTGAAGAGACCCAGTACTTC.

DNA for the CDR3: TGTGCCAGCAGTTATAGCGGGGGGTCCTACGAGCAGTACTTC. Translated: CASSYSGGSYEQYF. The chain uses TRBV6-5 and TRBJ2-7; 10 nucleotides align to TRBD2. V lost 3 bases, J lost 1 base, and 0 bases stayed unmatched. This CDR3 has 14 residues. Germline CDR1 is MNHEY and CDR2 is SVGAGI.